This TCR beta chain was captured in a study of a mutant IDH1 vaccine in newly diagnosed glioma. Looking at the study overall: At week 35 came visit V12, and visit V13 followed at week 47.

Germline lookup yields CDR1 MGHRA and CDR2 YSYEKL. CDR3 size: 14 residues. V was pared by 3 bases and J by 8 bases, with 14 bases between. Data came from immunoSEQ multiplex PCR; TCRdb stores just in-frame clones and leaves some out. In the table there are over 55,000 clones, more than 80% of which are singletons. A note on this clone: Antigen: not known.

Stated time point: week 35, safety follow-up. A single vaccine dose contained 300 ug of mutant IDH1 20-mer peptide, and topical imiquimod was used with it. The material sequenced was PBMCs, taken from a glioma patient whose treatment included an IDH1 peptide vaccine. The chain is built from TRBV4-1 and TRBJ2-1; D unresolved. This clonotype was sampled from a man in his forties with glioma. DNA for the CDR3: TGCGCCAGCAGCCAGTTACGGCTAATCCATGAGCAGTTCTTC. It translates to CASSQLRLIHEQFF.